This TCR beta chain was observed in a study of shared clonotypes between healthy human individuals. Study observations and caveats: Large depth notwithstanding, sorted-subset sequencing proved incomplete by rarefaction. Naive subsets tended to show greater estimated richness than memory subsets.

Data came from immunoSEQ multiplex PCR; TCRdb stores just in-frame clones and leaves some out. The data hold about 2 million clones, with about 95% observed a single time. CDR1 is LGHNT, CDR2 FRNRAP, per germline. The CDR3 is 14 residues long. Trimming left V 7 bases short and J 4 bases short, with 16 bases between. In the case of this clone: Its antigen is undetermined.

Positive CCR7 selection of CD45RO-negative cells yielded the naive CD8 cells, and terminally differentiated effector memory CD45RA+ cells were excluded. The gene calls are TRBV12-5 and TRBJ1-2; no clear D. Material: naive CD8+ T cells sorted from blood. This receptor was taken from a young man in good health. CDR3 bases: TGTGCTAGTGCCCCCCCCGGGAGCGGCTATGGCTACACCTTC. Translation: CASAPPGSGYGYTF. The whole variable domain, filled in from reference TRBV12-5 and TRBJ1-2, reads DARVTQTPRHKVTEMGQEVTMRCQPILGHNTVFWYRQTMMQGLELLAYFRNRAPLDDSGMPKDRFSAEMPDATLATLKIQPSEPRDSAVYFCASAPPGSGYGYTFGSGTRLTVV.